This T cell receptor beta chain was recorded in a study of cytomegalovirus exposure and HLA in healthy donors. For this clone: Its antigen is currently unknown.

Study outcomes and limitations: Being indistinguishable, some V segments were excluded, TRBV6-2 and TRBV6-3 among them.

The CDR3 contains 16 residues. Germline V gives CDR1 SNHLY, CDR2 FYNNEI. V dropped 6 bases and J dropped 3; count of bases not matched to a gene: 7. Amplification used 60 Vbeta primers and 13 Jbeta primers. Assay used: immunoSEQ multiplex PCR; TCRdb lists only in-frame clones, some missing. The data hold about 190,000 clones, with approximately 84% observed a single time. This receptor was taken from a woman in her 50s in good health and CMV-seropositive. The sample consisted of PBMCs. The rearrangement links TRBV2 to TRBJ1-3, with 11 nucleotides matching TRBD1. The CDR3 here is CASRGTGGSGGNTIYF. The CDR3 region has the DNA TGTGCCAGCAGGGGGACAGGGGGTTCAGGTGGAAACACCATATATTTT.